This T cell receptor (beta chain) came from a study of blood T cell repertoires in COVID-19. On the study more broadly: Material from acute and convalescent COVID-19 was sourced from the United States, Italy and Spain. PBMCs, B-cell-depleted T cells, or T cells were the source of the cDNA or gDNA that made up the material.

Trimming at V came to 6 bases and at J to 15 bases, leaving 6 bases not matched to a gene. The CDR3 is made up of 11 amino acids. Germline V lookup: CDR1 SNHLY, CDR2 FYNNEI. Per the original data handling: Reference gene primer amplification in the assay estimated nucleated cell counts. This table comes from immunoSEQ multiplex PCR, and its TCRdb copy is limited to in-frame clones, with some not included. The DNA gave D and trimming, while V, J and clone size come from that table. Of approximately 210,000 clones in the sample, 84% were seen once. The receptor's source is a woman aged 50 to 60 with active or convalescent COVID-19. The chain links TRBV2 to TRBJ1-5; 9 nucleotides agree with TRBD1. The source material was peripheral blood. CDR3 amino acids: CASSREGQGHF. The CDR3 DNA sequence: TGTGCCAGCAGCCGCGAGGGACAGGGGCATTTT.